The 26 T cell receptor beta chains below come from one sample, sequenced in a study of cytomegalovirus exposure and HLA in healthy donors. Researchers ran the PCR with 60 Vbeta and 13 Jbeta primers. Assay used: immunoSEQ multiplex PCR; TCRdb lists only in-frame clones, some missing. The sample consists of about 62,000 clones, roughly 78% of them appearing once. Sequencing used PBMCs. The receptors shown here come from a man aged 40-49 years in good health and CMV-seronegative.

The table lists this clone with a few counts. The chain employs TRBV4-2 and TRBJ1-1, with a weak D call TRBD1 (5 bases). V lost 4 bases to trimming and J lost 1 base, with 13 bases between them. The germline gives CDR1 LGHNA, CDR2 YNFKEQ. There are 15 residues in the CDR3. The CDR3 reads CASSRNAGGNTEAFF. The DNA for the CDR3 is TGTGCCAGCAGCCGCAACGCCGGGGGGAACACTGAAGCTTTCTTT.

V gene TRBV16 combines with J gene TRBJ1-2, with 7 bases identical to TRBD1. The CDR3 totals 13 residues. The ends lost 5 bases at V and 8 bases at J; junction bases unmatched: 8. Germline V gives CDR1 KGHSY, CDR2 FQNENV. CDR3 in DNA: TGTGCCAGCAGCACAAACAGGGGCAGCGGCTACACCTTC. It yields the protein CASSTNRGSGYTF.

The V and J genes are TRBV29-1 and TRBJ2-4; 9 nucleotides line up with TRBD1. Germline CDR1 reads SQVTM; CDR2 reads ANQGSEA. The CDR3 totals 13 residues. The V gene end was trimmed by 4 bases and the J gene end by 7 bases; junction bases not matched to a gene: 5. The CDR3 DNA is TGCAGCGTTGGCCATGGACAGGGGAACATTCAGTACTTC. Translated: CSVGHGQGNIQYF.

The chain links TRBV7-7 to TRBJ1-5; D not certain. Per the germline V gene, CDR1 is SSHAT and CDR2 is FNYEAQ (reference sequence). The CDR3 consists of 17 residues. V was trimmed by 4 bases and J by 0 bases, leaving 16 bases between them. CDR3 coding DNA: TGTGCCAGCAGCTCCCAACCCGGCGGGCTTAGCAATCAGCCCCAGCATTTT. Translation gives CASSSQPGGLSNQPQHF.

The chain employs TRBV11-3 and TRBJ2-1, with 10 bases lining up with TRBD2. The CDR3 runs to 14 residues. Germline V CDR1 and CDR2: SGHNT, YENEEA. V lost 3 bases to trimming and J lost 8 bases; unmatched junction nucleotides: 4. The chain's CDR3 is CASSFRLAGDEQFF. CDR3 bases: TGTGCCAGCAGCTTCCGTCTAGCGGGGGATGAGCAGTTCTTC. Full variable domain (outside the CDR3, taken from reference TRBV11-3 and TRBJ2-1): EAGVVQSPRYKIIEKKQPVAFWCNPISGHNTLYWYLQNLGQGPELLIRYENEEAVDDSQLPKDRFSAERLKGVDSTLKIQPAELGDSAVYLCASSFRLAGDEQFFGPGTRLTVL.

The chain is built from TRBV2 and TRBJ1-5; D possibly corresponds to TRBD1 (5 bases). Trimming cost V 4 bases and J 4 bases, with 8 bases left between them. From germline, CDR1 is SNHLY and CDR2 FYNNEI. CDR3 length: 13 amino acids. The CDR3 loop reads CASSGRGNQPQHF. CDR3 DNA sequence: TGTGCCAGCAGTGGGCGGGGGAATCAGCCCCAGCATTTT.

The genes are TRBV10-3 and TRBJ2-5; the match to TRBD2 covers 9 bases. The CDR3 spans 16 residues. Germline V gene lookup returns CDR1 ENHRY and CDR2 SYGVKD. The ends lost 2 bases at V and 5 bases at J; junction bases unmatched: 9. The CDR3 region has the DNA TGTGCCATCAGTGAGGCTCGCGGGGGGGATTCGGAGACCCAGTACTTC. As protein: CAISEARGGDSETQYF.

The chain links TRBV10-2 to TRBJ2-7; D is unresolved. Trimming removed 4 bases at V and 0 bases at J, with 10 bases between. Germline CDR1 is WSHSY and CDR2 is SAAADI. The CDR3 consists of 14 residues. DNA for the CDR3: TGCGCCAGCAGTGTAAGACTCCTCTCCTACGAGCAGTACTTC. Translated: CASSVRLLSYEQYF.

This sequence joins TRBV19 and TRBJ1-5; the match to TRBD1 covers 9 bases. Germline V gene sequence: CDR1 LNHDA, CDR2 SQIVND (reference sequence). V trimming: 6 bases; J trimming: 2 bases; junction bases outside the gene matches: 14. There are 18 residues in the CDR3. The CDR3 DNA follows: TGTGCCAGTAGGATTCGAACAGGGGGCGCGGGGGGCAATCAGCCCCAGCATTTT. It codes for CASRIRTGGAGGNQPQHF.

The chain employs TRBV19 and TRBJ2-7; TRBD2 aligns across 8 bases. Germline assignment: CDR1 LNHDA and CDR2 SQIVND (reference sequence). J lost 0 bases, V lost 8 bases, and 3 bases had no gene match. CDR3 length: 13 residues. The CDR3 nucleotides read TGTGCCAGTCGCGGGACTAGCTCCTACGAGCAGTACTTC. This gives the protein CASRGTSSYEQYF.

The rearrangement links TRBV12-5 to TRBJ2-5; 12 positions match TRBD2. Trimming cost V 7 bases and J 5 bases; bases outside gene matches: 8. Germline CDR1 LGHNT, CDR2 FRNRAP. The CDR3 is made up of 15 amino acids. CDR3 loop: CASAPGLAGPETQYF. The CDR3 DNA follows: TGTGCTAGTGCCCCGGGACTAGCGGGCCCGGAGACCCAGTACTTC. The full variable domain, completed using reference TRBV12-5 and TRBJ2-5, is DARVTQTPRHKVTEMGQEVTMRCQPILGHNTVFWYRQTMMQGLELLAYFRNRAPLDDSGMPKDRFSAEMPDATLATLKIQPSEPRDSAVYFCASAPGLAGPETQYFGPGTRLLVL.

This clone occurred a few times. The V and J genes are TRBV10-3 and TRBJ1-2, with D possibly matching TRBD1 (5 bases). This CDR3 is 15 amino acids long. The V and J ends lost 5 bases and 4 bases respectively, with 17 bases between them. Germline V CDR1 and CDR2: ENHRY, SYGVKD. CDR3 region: CAISQEAGLAYGYTF. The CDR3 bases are TGTGCCATCAGTCAGGAGGCGGGGCTCGCCTATGGCTACACCTTC.

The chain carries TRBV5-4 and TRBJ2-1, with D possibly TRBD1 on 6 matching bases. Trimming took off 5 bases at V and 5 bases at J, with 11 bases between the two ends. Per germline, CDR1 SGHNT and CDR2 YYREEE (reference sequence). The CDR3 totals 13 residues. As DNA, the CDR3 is TGTGCCAGCAGTTCCGGGACACACAATGAGCAGTTCTTC. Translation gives CASSSGTHNEQFF.

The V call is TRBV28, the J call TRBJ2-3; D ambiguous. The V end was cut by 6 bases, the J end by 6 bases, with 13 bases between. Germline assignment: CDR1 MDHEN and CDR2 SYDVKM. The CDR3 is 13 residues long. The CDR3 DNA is TGTGCCAGCAGCCCCCCCGCGCGTGATACGCAGTATTTT. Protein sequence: CASSPPARDTQYF.

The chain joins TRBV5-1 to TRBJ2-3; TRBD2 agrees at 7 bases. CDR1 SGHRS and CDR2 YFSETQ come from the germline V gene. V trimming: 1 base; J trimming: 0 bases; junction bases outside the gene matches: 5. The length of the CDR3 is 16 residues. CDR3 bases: TGCGCCAGCAGCTTGCTAGCGGCATCTAGCACAGATACGCAGTATTTT. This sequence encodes CASSLLAASSTDTQYF.

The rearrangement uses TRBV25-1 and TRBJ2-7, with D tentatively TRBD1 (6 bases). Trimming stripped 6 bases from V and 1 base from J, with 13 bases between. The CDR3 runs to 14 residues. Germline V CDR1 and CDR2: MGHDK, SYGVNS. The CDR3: CASSKAGVSYEQYF. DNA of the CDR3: TGTGCCAGCAGCAAGGCAGGGGTATCCTACGAGCAGTACTTC.

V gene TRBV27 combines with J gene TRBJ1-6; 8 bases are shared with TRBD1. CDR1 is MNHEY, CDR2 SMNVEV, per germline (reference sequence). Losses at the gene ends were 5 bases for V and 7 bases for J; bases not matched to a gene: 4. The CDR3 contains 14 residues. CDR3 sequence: CASSPQGANSPLHF. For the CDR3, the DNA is TGTGCCAGCAGTCCCCAGGGGGCGAATTCACCCCTCCACTTT.

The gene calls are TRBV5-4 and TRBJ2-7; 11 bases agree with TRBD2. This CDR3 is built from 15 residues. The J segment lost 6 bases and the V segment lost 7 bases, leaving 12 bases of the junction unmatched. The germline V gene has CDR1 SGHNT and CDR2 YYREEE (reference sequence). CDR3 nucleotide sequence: TGTGCCAGCGGCAACACTAGCGGGAGAAAGGGCGAGCAGTACTTC. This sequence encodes CASGNTSGRKGEQYF.

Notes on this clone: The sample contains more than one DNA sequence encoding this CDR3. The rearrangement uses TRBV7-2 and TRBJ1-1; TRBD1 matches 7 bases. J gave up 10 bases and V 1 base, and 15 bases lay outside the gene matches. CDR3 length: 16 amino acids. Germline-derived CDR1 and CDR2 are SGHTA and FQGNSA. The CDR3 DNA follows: TGTGCCAGCAGCTTAGGGGACAGTCGGCTCGCCCTCGGAGCTTTCTTT. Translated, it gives CASSLGDSRLALGAFF. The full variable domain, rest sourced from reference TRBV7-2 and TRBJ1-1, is GAGVSQSPSNKVTEKGKDVELRCDPISGHTALYWYRQSLGQGLEFLIYFQGNSAPDKSGLPSDRFSAERTGGSVSTLTIQRTQQEDSAVYLCASSLGDSRLALGAFFGQGTRLTVV.

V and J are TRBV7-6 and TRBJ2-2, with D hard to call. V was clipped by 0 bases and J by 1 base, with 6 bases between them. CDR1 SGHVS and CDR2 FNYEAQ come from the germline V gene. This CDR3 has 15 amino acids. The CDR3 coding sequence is TGTGCCAGCAGCTTAGCGTCGAGGAACACCGGGGAGCTGTTTTTT. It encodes CASSLASRNTGELFF.

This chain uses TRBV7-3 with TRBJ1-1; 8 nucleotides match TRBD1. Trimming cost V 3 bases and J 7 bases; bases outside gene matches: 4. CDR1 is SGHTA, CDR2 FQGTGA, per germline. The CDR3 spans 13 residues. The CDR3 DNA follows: TGTGCCAGCAGCTTGGACAGGGCGAATGAAGCTTTCTTT. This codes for CASSLDRANEAFF.

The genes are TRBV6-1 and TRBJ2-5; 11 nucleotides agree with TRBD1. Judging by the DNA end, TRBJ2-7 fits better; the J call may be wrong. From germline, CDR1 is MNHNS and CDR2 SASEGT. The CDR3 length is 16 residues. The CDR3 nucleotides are TGTGCCAGCAGTGAAGCGGGGACAGGGGGATATTACGAGCAGTACTTC. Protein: CASSEAGTGGYYEQYF.

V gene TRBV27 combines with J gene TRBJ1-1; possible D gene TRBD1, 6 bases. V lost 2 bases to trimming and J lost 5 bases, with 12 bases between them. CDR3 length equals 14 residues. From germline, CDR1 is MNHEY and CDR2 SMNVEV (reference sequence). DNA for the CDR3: TGTGCCAGCAGTTTAAATTCAGGGGTAACTGAAGCTTTCTTT. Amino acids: CASSLNSGVTEAFF.

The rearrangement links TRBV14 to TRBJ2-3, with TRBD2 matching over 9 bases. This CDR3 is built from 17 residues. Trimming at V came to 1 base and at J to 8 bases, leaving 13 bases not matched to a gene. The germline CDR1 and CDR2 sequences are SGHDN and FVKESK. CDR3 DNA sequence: TGTGCCAGCAGCCAAGCCCCCGGGACTAGCTATGGCGCTACGCAGTATTTT. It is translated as CASSQAPGTSYGATQYF.

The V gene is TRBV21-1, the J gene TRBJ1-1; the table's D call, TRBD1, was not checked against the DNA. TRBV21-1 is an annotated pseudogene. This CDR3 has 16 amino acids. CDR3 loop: CASSEWDRDKDTEAFF. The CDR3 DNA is TGTGCCAGCAGCGAATGGGACAGGGATAAGGACACTGAAGCTTTCTTT.

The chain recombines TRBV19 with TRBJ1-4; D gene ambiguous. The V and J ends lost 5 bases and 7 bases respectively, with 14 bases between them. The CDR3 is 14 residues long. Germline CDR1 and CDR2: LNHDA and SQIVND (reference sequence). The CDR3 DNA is TGTGCCAGTAGTTTTCCAGCGGCGGGTGAAAAACTGTTTTTT. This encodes CASSFPAAGEKLFF.